What follows are 26 T cell receptor beta chains derived from one specimen sequenced in a study of blood T cell repertoires in COVID-19. Libraries were prepared by immunoSEQ multiplex PCR; TCRdb keeps only in-frame clonotypes and omits some of them. The sample holds about 270,000 clones, around 80% seen once. Sequencing was done on a sample of peripheral blood. The receptors were gathered from a man older than 75 with acute or convalescent COVID-19.

CDR3 protein: CASSLRWSGQPQHF. In nucleotides, the CDR3 is TGTGCCAGCAGCTTAAGGTGGTCCGGGCAGCCCCAGCATTTT. The chain links TRBV7-2 to TRBJ1-5; D is unclear. CDR1 is SGHTA and CDR2 is FQGNSA in the germline V gene. Deletions cut 2 bases from V and 7 bases from J, with 12 bases between. The CDR3 runs to 14 residues.

The chain links TRBV10-3 to TRBJ1-2; D gene ambiguous. This CDR3 is built from 14 residues. Between the trimmed V and J ends, which lost 3 bases and 3 bases, there was a span of 11 bases. The germline gives CDR1 ENHRY, CDR2 SYGVKD. CDR3 residues: CAISDGPRDYGYTF. DNA of the CDR3: TGTGCCATCAGTGACGGCCCTCGGGACTATGGCTACACCTTC.

This clone was found many times. This sequence joins TRBV4-1 and TRBJ2-1; D not resolved. Germline-derived CDR1 and CDR2 are MGHRA and YSYEKL. The CDR3 runs 14 residues. V dropped 0 bases and J dropped 9 bases, with 12 bases sitting between them. CDR3 DNA sequence: TGCGCCAGCAGCCAAGAATCTAGTGTGAGTGAGCAGTTCTTC. Its protein product is CASSQESSVSEQFF.

This rearrangement joins TRBV7-2 to TRBJ1-1; 7 bases map to TRBD1. CDR1 and CDR2 from the germline V gene are SGHTA and FQGNSA. V trimming: 1 base; J trimming: 2 bases; junction bases outside the gene matches: 4. CDR3 size: 15 residues. For the CDR3, the DNA is TGTGCCAGCAGCTTAGTAACAGGGGTAAACACTGAAGCTTTCTTT. It encodes CASSLVTGVNTEAFF.

The chain couples TRBV4-1 to TRBJ2-4, with 7 nucleotides matching TRBD2. With V trimmed by 4 bases and J by 9 bases, 6 bases remained unmatched. Germline V gene lookup returns CDR1 MGHRA and CDR2 YSYEKL. There are 13 residues in the CDR3. CDR3 bases: TGCGCCAGCAGCCGTTCGGGGGAGGGCATTCAGTACTTC. It codes for CASSRSGEGIQYF.

This clone has just one count. The chain uses TRBV3-1 (or the pseudogene TRBV3-2) and TRBJ2-7; D is perhaps TRBD2 (6 bases). The CDR3 consists of 14 residues. Looked up from germline, CDR1 is LGHDT and CDR2 is YNNKEL (reference sequence). Trimming pared 1 base from V and 7 bases from J, leaving 14 bases between. The chain's CDR3 is CASSQAGLLREQYF. DNA of the CDR3: TGTGCCAGCAGCCAAGCGGGACTTTTAAGGGAGCAGTACTTC.

The sample holds one count of this clone. The chain joins TRBV6-5 to TRBJ2-7; TRBD2 might be the D (5 bases). Germline loops: CDR1 MNHEY, CDR2 SVGAGI. V lost 0 bases and J 6 bases, leaving 15 bases between the germline ends. The CDR3 covers 15 residues. Here the CDR3 DNA reads TGTGCCAGCAGTTACTCGAACCCCGGGAAGGCCGAGCAGTACTTC. Protein product: CASSYSNPGKAEQYF.

The chain has TRBV2 and TRBJ2-3, with 7 bases lining up with TRBD2. The CDR3 has 15 residues. CDR1 and CDR2 (germline): SNHLY, FYNNEI. Losses at the gene ends were 3 bases for V and 0 bases for J; bases not matched to a gene: 3. CDR3 sequence (DNA): TGTGCCAGCAGTGACCTAGCGGACAGCACAGATACGCAGTATTTT. Translation: CASSDLADSTDTQYF.

In DNA form, the CDR3 reads TGTGCCAGTAGTAGGGGGACAGGATCCTACGAGCAGTACTTC. As protein: CASSRGTGSYEQYF. The chain links TRBV19 to TRBJ2-7; the match to TRBD1 covers 8 bases. The CDR3 loop spans 14 amino acids. CDR1 is LNHDA, CDR2 SQIVND, per germline (reference sequence). The V gene end was trimmed by 4 bases and the J gene end by 1 base; junction bases not matched to a gene: 3.

For the CDR3, the DNA is TGCGCCAGCAGTACGTTAAACCTGGGCCCTTACGAGCAGTACTTC. Translation gives CASSTLNLGPYEQYF. The chain joins TRBV5-1 to TRBJ2-7; D is undetermined. Germline V gene sequence: CDR1 SGHRS, CDR2 YFSETQ. This CDR3 has 15 amino acids. The V end was cut by 5 bases, the J end by 4 bases, with 19 bases between.

This clone appeared once. This rearrangement joins TRBV5-1 to TRBJ1-5; 9 bases are shared with TRBD1. Losses at the gene ends were 3 bases for V and 4 bases for J; bases not matched to a gene: 5. Germline V lookup: CDR1 SGHRS, CDR2 YFSETQ. This CDR3 is built from 15 residues. DNA of the CDR3: TGCGCCAGCAGCTCAGAGACAGGGGGGAATCAGCCCCAGCATTTT. Translation: CASSSETGGNQPQHF.

The V call is TRBV24-1, the J call TRBJ1-4; no clear D. Germline V gives CDR1 KGHDR, CDR2 SFDVKD. Trimming shortened V by 0 bases and J by 5 bases, and 15 bases separated the two germline ends. The CDR3 spans 17 residues. The CDR3 coding sequence is TGTGCCACCAGTGATTTGGGGAGTTGGGTGGAAAATGAAAAACTGTTTTTT. It yields the protein CATSDLGSWVENEKLFF.

V usage is TRBV5-1 and J usage is TRBJ1-2; 7 bases are a match to TRBD1. The V gene's germline CDR1 is SGHRS and CDR2 YFSETQ. After removal of 0 bases from V and 6 bases from J, the junction contained 2 bases not matched to a gene. The CDR3 totals 13 residues. The DNA of the CDR3 is TGCGCCAGCAGCTTGGGGGACAGAAATGGCTACACCTTC. Amino acids: CASSLGDRNGYTF.

Concerning this clone itself: In the same sample, other DNA sequences code for this CDR3. V is TRBV27 and J is TRBJ2-7; 11 bases are a match to TRBD1. J lost 3 bases, V lost 4 bases, and 5 bases had no gene match. The CDR3 is made up of 15 amino acids. Germline-derived CDR1 and CDR2 are MNHEY and SMNVEV (reference sequence). This chain's CDR3 is CASSSPGQGGYEQYF. The CDR3, as DNA: TGTGCCAGCAGTTCCCCGGGACAGGGGGGCTACGAGCAGTACTTC.

The chain uses TRBV15 and TRBJ2-1, with 7 bases aligning to TRBD2. CDR3 length: 12 residues. Germline CDR1 is LNHNV and CDR2 is YYDKDF (reference sequence). Trimming removed 1 base from V and 13 bases from J; junction bases left unmatched: 4. Here the CDR3 DNA reads TGTGCCACCAGCAGAGGGGGAGGGGATCAGTTCTTC. It translates to CATSRGGGDQFF.

CDR3 in amino acids: CASLGAPPMNTEAFF. The CDR3 region has the DNA TGTGCCAGCCTAGGGGCTCCCCCCATGAACACTGAAGCTTTCTTT. The chain carries TRBV6-5 and TRBJ1-1; possibly TRBD1 for D (5 bases). This CDR3 contains 15 residues. Looked up from germline, CDR1 is MNHEY and CDR2 is SVGAGI. V was clipped by 8 bases and J by 0 bases, with 16 bases between them.

This clone appeared a few times. The V gene is TRBV7-8, the J gene TRBJ1-5; D unclear. V shed 1 base and J shed 1 base, with 8 bases lying between them. This CDR3 spans 15 amino acids. Looked up from germline, CDR1 is SGHVS and CDR2 is FQNEAQ. CDR3 protein: CASSLVGRSNQPQHF. CDR3 DNA: TGTGCCAGCAGCTTAGTTGGTCGGAGCAATCAGCCCCAGCATTTT.

The V gene is TRBV5-1, the J gene TRBJ2-4; D perhaps matches TRBD1 (6 bases). Trimming cost V 7 bases and J 5 bases, with 16 bases left between them. Germline CDR1 SGHRS, CDR2 YFSETQ. This CDR3 has 14 residues. Here the CDR3 reads CASAAARGENIQYF. In DNA form, the CDR3 reads TGCGCCAGCGCGGCCGCCAGGGGAGAAAACATTCAGTACTTC.

Concerning this clone: Different DNA sequences within this sample yield the same CDR3. The chain employs TRBV9 and TRBJ2-1; D not certain. The CDR3 sequence is 15 residues long. Trimming shortened V by 2 bases and J by 4 bases, and 13 bases separated the two germline ends. Germline values: CDR1 SGDLS, CDR2 YYNGEE. The CDR3 coding sequence is TGTGCCAGCAGCGTTCTTACCGGTGGTTACAATGAGCAGTTCTTC. Protein: CASSVLTGGYNEQFF. Using reference TRBV9 and TRBJ2-1 for the parts outside the CDR3, the full variable domain is DSGVTQTPKHLITATGQRVTLRCSPRSGDLSVYWYQQSLDQGLQFLIQYYNGEERAKGNILERFSAQQFPDLHSELNLSSLELGDSALYFCASSVLTGGYNEQFFGPGTRLTVL.

This clone was counted once. The chain is built from TRBV5-4 and TRBJ2-6; D might be TRBD1 (6 bases). V shed 0 bases and J shed 0 bases, with 10 bases lying between them. Looked up from germline, CDR1 is SGHNT and CDR2 is YYREEE (reference sequence). This CDR3 has 17 residues. The CDR3 is CASSLEIGGSGANVLTF. In DNA, the CDR3 is TGTGCCAGCAGCTTGGAGATAGGGGGCTCTGGGGCCAACGTCCTGACTTTC.

V is TRBV4-1 and J is TRBJ2-3, with 7 bases aligning to TRBD1. The CDR3 runs to 15 residues. Germline trimming cut 0 bases from V and 4 bases from J; bases unmatched to any gene: 4. Germline V gene sequence: CDR1 MGHRA, CDR2 YSYEKL. The chain's CDR3 is CASSQDWTGSDTQYF. For the CDR3, the DNA is TGCGCCAGCAGCCAAGACTGGACAGGTTCAGATACGCAGTATTTT.

The chain couples TRBV14 to TRBJ1-1; unclear D gene. The germline gives CDR1 SGHDN, CDR2 FVKESK. The CDR3 spans 13 residues. The V gene lost 0 bases and the J gene lost 4 bases, with 6 bases spanning the gap. The DNA for the CDR3 is TGTGCCAGCAGCCAAGATTTCAGCACTGAAGCTTTCTTT. Protein product: CASSQDFSTEAFF.

The table lists this clone with a few counts. This sequence joins TRBV5-5 and TRBJ2-2; 7 bases line up with TRBD1. J was trimmed by 4 bases and V by 3 bases; bases with no gene match: 3. This CDR3 region has 14 residues. Germline-derived CDR1 and CDR2 are SGHKS and YYEKEE (reference sequence). The CDR3 DNA follows: TGTGCCAGCAGCTCGACAGGGACCACCGGGGAGCTGTTTTTT. Residues: CASSSTGTTGELFF.

V gene TRBV3-1 (or the pseudogene TRBV3-2) combines with J gene TRBJ1-2, with a possible D match to TRBD1 (5 bases). Germline CDR1 reads LGHDT; CDR2 reads YNNKEL (reference sequence). The CDR3 loop spans 15 amino acids. V dropped 4 bases and J dropped 3 bases, with 15 bases sitting between them. The CDR3 reads CASSLSGGDDYGYTF. In DNA, the CDR3 is TGTGCCAGCAGCCTGTCGGGGGGTGATGACTATGGCTACACCTTC.

In the case of this clone: This CDR3 is also generated by other DNA sequences in the sample. V and J are TRBV28 and TRBJ1-1; no definite D call. The CDR3 loop spans 13 amino acids. V shed 3 bases and J shed 0 bases, with 5 bases lying between them. The germline gives CDR1 MDHEN, CDR2 SYDVKM. The CDR3 region is CASSFGLNTEAFF. The CDR3 region has the DNA TGTGCCAGCAGTTTCGGGTTGAACACTGAAGCTTTCTTT.

V and J are TRBV9 and TRBJ2-1; 9 bases line up with TRBD2. V dropped 3 bases and J dropped 3; count of bases not matched to a gene: 4. Germline V gene data show CDR1 as SGDLS and CDR2 as YYNGEE. The CDR3 length is 15 residues. CDR3 bases: TGTGCCAGCAGCGGGAATAGCGGGAGCTACAATGAGCAGTTCTTC. Its protein product is CASSGNSGSYNEQFF. The variable domain in full, completed from reference TRBV9 and TRBJ2-1, reads DSGVTQTPKHLITATGQRVTLRCSPRSGDLSVYWYQQSLDQGLQFLIQYYNGEERAKGNILERFSAQQFPDLHSELNLSSLELGDSALYFCASSGNSGSYNEQFFGPGTRLTVL.